The rows below give T cell receptor beta chains drawn from one sample of a study of somatic mutations in cytotoxic T cells in rheumatoid arthritis. Some clones are missing from TCRdb's copy, which holds only in-frame ones; the method was immunoSEQ multiplex PCR. The data show roughly 10,000 clones, 75% to 90% seen once. The sample was CD4+ T cells sorted from blood. The receptors derive from a woman aged 18-29 years with rheumatoid arthritis. The CDR3 runs from the conserved cysteine through the conserved F or W. The D gene is left open where the match is weak. Not all rows give a size; the values are once, few, many and, for expanded clones, a class.

length: 14; size: NA; J: TRBJ2-5; V: TRBV2; D: TRBD1; DNA: TGTGCCATCTCGACAGGGGGAATTGGGGAGACCCAGTACTTC; CDR3: CAISTGGIGETQYF
length: 15; size: NA; J: TRBJ2-3; V: TRBV7-2; D: NA; DNA: TGTGCCAGCAGCTCGAGAGGACAGAGCACAGATACGCAGTATTTT; CDR3: CASSSRGQSTDTQYF
length: 16; size: NA; J: TRBJ2-2; V: TRBV7-6; D: TRBD2; DNA: TGTGCCAGCAGCTCGCCACTAGCGGGAGAAACCGGGGAGCTGTTTTTT; CDR3: CASSSPLAGETGELFF
length: 15; size: NA; J: TRBJ1-6; V: TRBV11-2; D: NA; DNA: TGTGCCAGCAGCTTAGGCCGGGACACCTTATCACCCCTCCACTTT; CDR3: CASSLGRDTLSPLHF
length: 15; size: NA; J: TRBJ1-3; V: TRBV28; D: NA; DNA: TGTGCCAGCAGTCGAACAGGGACCTCTGGAAACACCATATATTTT; CDR3: CASSRTGTSGNTIYF
length: 14; size: few; J: TRBJ1-2; V: TRBV27; D: NA; DNA: TGTGCCCTTTCGCGGCGAAGTGCTAGCTATGGCTACACCTTC; CDR3: CALSRRSASYGYTF
length: 14; size: once; J: TRBJ2-1; V: TRBV4-1; D: NA; DNA: TGCGCCAGCAGCCAAGATCTTCGGGGGAATGAGCAGTTCTTC; CDR3: CASSQDLRGNEQFF
length: 14; size: NA; J: TRBJ1-1; V: TRBV10-3; D: NA; DNA: TGTGCCATCAGTGAGAGGCAGGGATACACTGAAGCTTTCTTT; CDR3: CAISERQGYTEAFF
length: 17; size: NA; J: TRBJ1-1; V: TRBV5-1; D: TRBD1; DNA: TGCGCCAGCAGCTTGGCGAGGACAGGGGCCCTGAACACTGAAGCTTTCTTT; CDR3: CASSLARTGALNTEAFF
length: 14; size: NA; J: TRBJ2-7; V: TRBV6-1; D: TRBD2; DNA: TGTGCCAGCAGTCGAAGCGGGGGGATCTACGAGCAGTACTTC; CDR3: CASSRSGGIYEQYF
length: 17; size: NA; J: TRBJ1-2; V: TRBV9; D: TRBD1; DNA: TGTGCCAGCAGCGTAGGAGGACAGGGGGCGCTAGGGTATGGCTACACCTTC; CDR3: CASSVGGQGALGYGYTF
length: 12; size: NA; J: TRBJ2-7; V: TRBV28; D: TRBD1; DNA: TGTGCCAAACCGGGACAGTTCTACGAGCAGTACTTC; CDR3: CAKPGQFYEQYF
length: 17; size: NA; J: TRBJ1-6; V: TRBV27; D: NA; DNA: TGTGCCAGCAGTTTATCGAGATCACTCACCTATAATTCACCCCTCCACTTT; CDR3: CASSLSRSLTYNSPLHF
length: 16; size: NA; J: TRBJ1-5; V: TRBV19; D: NA; DNA: TGTGCCAGTAGTATATCCAGGACATCGATAGCCCAGCCCCAGCATTTT; CDR3: CASSISRTSIAQPQHF
length: 15; size: NA; J: TRBJ2-7; V: TRBV6-6; D: NA; DNA: TGTGCCAGCACCACTTCGGTGGGGCTTCCCTACGAGCAGTACTTC; CDR3: CASTTSVGLPYEQYF
length: 15; size: NA; J: TRBJ2-7; V: TRBV4-3; D: NA; DNA: TGCGCCAGCAGCGAAGAGGGCGGGAAAATCTACGAGCAGTACTTC; CDR3: CASSEEGGKIYEQYF
length: 14; size: NA; J: TRBJ2-7; V: TRBV28; D: NA; DNA: TGTGCCAGCACACAACAGGGAACCTCCTACGAGCAGTACTTC; CDR3: CASTQQGTSYEQYF
length: 14; size: NA; J: TRBJ2-1; V: TRBV7-2; D: TRBD1; DNA: TGTGCCAGCAGCTTAGCGCACAGGGGCAATGAGCAGTTCTTC; CDR3: CASSLAHRGNEQFF
length: 17; size: NA; J: TRBJ1-2; V: TRBV25-1; D: TRBD1; DNA: TGTGCCAGCAGTGAATCTCGAGCAGGGACAGCTAACTATGGCTACACCTTC; CDR3: CASSESRAGTANYGYTF
length: 15; size: NA; J: TRBJ1-6; V: TRBV30; D: TRBD1; DNA: TGTGCCTGGACAGGGGGCAGCTCCTATAATTCACCCCTCCACTTT; CDR3: CAWTGGSSYNSPLHF
length: 17; size: NA; J: TRBJ1-2; V: TRBV18; D: TRBD1; DNA: TGTGCCAGCTCTCCTCAATCGACAGGGGGAAGCTCAACGAGCAAGACCTTC; CDR3: CASSPQSTGGSSTSKTF
length: 15; size: NA; J: TRBJ2-3; V: TRBV5-6; D: TRBD2; DNA: TGTGCCAGCAGCCGTCCCGGGACTAGTAGGGATACGCAGTATTTT; CDR3: CASSRPGTSRDTQYF
length: 14; size: NA; J: TRBJ2-7; V: TRBV27; D: TRBD2; DNA: TGTGCCAGCAGTTCTCCGAGTAGCGGGGGCGAGCAGTACTTC; CDR3: CASSSPSSGGEQYF
length: 14; size: NA; J: TRBJ1-2; V: TRBV5-1; D: NA; DNA: TGCGCCAGCAGCTTGGAGCAGGGGAATCATGGCTACACCTTC; CDR3: CASSLEQGNHGYTF
length: 13; size: few; J: TRBJ2-7; V: TRBV19; D: NA; DNA: TGTGCCAGTCGGGGCAGGGGGGCCTCCGAGCAGTACTTC; CDR3: CASRGRGASEQYF
length: 14; size: NA; J: TRBJ2-3; V: TRBV11-2; D: NA; DNA: TGTGCCAGCAGCGACGTGGGCGGGCTAGATACGCAGTATTTT; CDR3: CASSDVGGLDTQYF
length: 14; size: NA; J: TRBJ2-3; V: TRBV11-2; D: NA; DNA: TGTGCCAGCAGCCTATCCCTACGCACAGATACGCAGTATTTT; CDR3: CASSLSLRTDTQYF
length: 15; size: NA; J: TRBJ2-1; V: TRBV4-2; D: NA; DNA: TGTGCCAGCAGCCAAGGGGATAGCGGACGCAATGAGCAGTTCTTC; CDR3: CASSQGDSGRNEQFF
length: 14; size: NA; J: TRBJ1-5; V: TRBV28; D: TRBD1; DNA: TGTGCCAGCAGCCCCGGGACAGGGGACCAGCCCCAGCATTTT; CDR3: CASSPGTGDQPQHF
length: 16; size: few; J: TRBJ1-2; V: TRBV11-2; D: NA; DNA: TGTGCCAGCAGCTTAGATAGCGGCTGGACTAACTATGGCTACACCTTC; CDR3: CASSLDSGWTNYGYTF
length: 13; size: once; J: TRBJ2-3; V: TRBV6-6; D: NA; DNA: TGTGCCACCCAAACGGTAGGGGCAGATACGCAGTATTTT; CDR3: CATQTVGADTQYF
length: 14; size: NA; J: TRBJ1-1; V: TRBV7-8; D: NA; DNA: TGTGCCAGCAGCTTTAATAGGGGAGGCACTGAAGCTTTCTTT; CDR3: CASSFNRGGTEAFF
length: 14; size: NA; J: TRBJ1-2; V: TRBV15; D: NA; DNA: TGTGCCACCAGCAGGTACGACAAAGGGAGTGGCTACACCTTC; CDR3: CATSRYDKGSGYTF
length: 15; size: NA; J: TRBJ1-1; V: TRBV6-6; D: NA; DNA: TGTGCCAGCAGTTACCCGAGTACAGGAAGCACTGAAGCTTTCTTT; CDR3: CASSYPSTGSTEAFF
length: 14; size: NA; J: TRBJ2-5; V: TRBV5-1; D: NA; DNA: TGCGCCAGCAGCTTGCGGGGGGCTGGAGAGACCCAGTACTTC; CDR3: CASSLRGAGETQYF
length: 13; size: NA; J: TRBJ1-2; V: TRBV2; D: NA; DNA: TGTGCCAGCAGTGAACAAGCAGGGTCTGGCTACACCTTC; CDR3: CASSEQAGSGYTF
length: 14; size: NA; J: TRBJ2-7; V: TRBV28; D: NA; DNA: TGTGCCAGCAGTTTATCAGGGTTCCCCTACGAGCAGTACTTC; CDR3: CASSLSGFPYEQYF
length: 13; size: once; J: TRBJ2-7; V: TRBV10-3; D: NA; DNA: TGTGCCATCATGGACTCGCCTGTTTACGAGCAGTACTTC; CDR3: CAIMDSPVYEQYF
length: 17; size: NA; J: TRBJ1-4; V: TRBV5-5; D: TRBD1; DNA: TGTGCCAGCAGCTTGGGGACAGGGGAGGCAACTAATGAAAAACTGTTTTTT; CDR3: CASSLGTGEATNEKLFF
length: 16; size: NA; J: TRBJ2-7; V: TRBV6-1; D: TRBD2; DNA: TGTGCCAGCAGTGACCTCGGGGGGACCAGCTCCTACGAGCAGTACTTC; CDR3: CASSDLGGTSSYEQYF
length: 18; size: NA; J: TRBJ1-2; V: TRBV15; D: NA; DNA: TGTGCCACCAGCAGAGATCGGGGGGGCGCGGGTGTAACGGGGGGCTACACCTTC; CDR3: CATSRDRGGAGVTGGYTF
length: 19; size: NA; J: TRBJ1-4; V: TRBV15; D: TRBD1; DNA: TGTGCCACCAGCAGCGTCGGTGGGGCAGGGGGCTTCCGTAATGAAAAACTGTTTTTT; CDR3: CATSSVGGAGGFRNEKLFF
length: 13; size: once; J: TRBJ1-3; V: TRBV7-9; D: NA; DNA: TGTGCCAGCAGCGGCCTCTCTGGAAACACCATATATTTT; CDR3: CASSGLSGNTIYF
length: 14; size: NA; J: TRBJ1-5; V: TRBV6-5; D: TRBD1; DNA: TGTGCCAGCGGTCCGGACAGGGCTACTCAGCCCCAGCATTTT; CDR3: CASGPDRATQPQHF
length: 14; size: NA; J: TRBJ1-4; V: TRBV28; D: NA; DNA: TGTGCCAGCAGTTTAGTTCAGGGCAATGAAAAACTGTTTTTT; CDR3: CASSLVQGNEKLFF
length: 14; size: NA; J: TRBJ1-4; V: TRBV5-1; D: TRBD1; DNA: TGCGCCAGCAGCTCGGGACAGCTTAATGAAAAACTGTTTTTT; CDR3: CASSSGQLNEKLFF